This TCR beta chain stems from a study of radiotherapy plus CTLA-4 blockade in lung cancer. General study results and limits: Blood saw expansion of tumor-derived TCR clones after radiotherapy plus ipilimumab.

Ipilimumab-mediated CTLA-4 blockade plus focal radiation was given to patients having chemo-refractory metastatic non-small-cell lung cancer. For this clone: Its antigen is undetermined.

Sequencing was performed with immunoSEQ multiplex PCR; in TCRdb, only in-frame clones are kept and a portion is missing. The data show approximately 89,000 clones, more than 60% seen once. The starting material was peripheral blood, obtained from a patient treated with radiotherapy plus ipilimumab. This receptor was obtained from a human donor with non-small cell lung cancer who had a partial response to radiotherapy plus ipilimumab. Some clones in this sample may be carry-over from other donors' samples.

CDR3 DNA sequence: TGTGCCAGCAGCTTAGACGGGAACACCGGGGAGCTGTTTTTT. The encoded protein is CASSLDGNTGELFF. V usage is TRBV7-2 and J usage is TRBJ2-2; D is unresolved. There are 14 residues in the CDR3. Between the trimmed V and J ends, which lost 1 base and 1 base, there was a span of 4 bases. Germline V gives CDR1 SGHTA, CDR2 FQGNSA.